Listed below are T cell receptor beta chains from one sample, sequenced in a study of regulatory T cells in long-lasting Graves disease. A single record per CDR3 protein comes from TCRdb applying MiXCR to the multiplex PCR reads. The sample has 400,000 to 500,000 distinct CDR3 sequences, 21% seen once; the top ten hold roughly an eighth. The sequenced sample was peripheral blood mononuclear cells (PBMCs), obtained when the disease was refractory, from a patient treated with antithyroid drugs. These receptors were taken from a female donor with Graves disease. Each CDR3 is given with its conserved first and last residue. D genes are given only for firm matches. Some rows mark clone size as missing; the rest say once, few, many or name a class of expanded clone.

size: many
J: TRBJ1-5
V: TRBV2
D: -
CDR3: CASSESGAYQPQHF
DNA: TGTGCCAGCAGCGAGTCAGGGGCCTATCAGCCCCAGCATTTT

size: few
J: TRBJ1-2
V: TRBV30
D: -
CDR3: CAWETDYGYTF
DNA: TGTGCCTGGGAGACGGACTATGGCTACACCTTC

size: many
J: TRBJ2-7
V: TRBV7-2
D: TRBD1
CDR3: CASSLAGGQASYEQYF
DNA: TGTGCCAGCAGCTTAGCGGGGGGACAGGCCAGCTACGAGCAGTACTTC

size: many
J: TRBJ2-7
V: TRBV28
D: TRBD1
CDR3: CASSLVVDRGYEQYF
DNA: TGTGCCAGCAGTTTAGTGGTGGACAGGGGTTACGAGCAGTACTTC

size: many
J: TRBJ1-1
V: TRBV12-3/TRBV12-4
D: TRBD1
CDR3: CASSYTGETEAFF
DNA: TGTGCCAGCAGTTACACAGGGGAAACTGAAGCTTTCTTT

size: -
J: TRBJ2-7
V: TRBV20-1
D: -
CDR3: CSARGRDSSYEQYF
DNA: TGCAGTGCTAGAGGGAGGGACAGCTCCTACGAGCAGTACTTC

size: -
J: TRBJ2-5
V: TRBV7-3
D: TRBD2
CDR3: CASSLGTSGTEGTQYF
DNA: TGTGCCAGCAGCTTGGGGACTAGCGGGACGGAAGGGACCCAGTACTTC

size: few
J: TRBJ1-1
V: TRBV4-1
D: -
CDR3: CASSRSGTLDEAFF
DNA: TGCGCCAGCAGCCGCTCCGGGACATTGGATGAAGCTTTCTTT

size: few
J: TRBJ2-5
V: TRBV7-2
D: TRBD1
CDR3: CASSRTDRGQRETQYF
DNA: TGTGCCAGCAGCCGTACGGACAGGGGGCAGCGAGAGACCCAGTACTTC

size: -
J: TRBJ2-1
V: TRBV9
D: -
CDR3: CASSDLTQGNEQFF
DNA: TGTGCCAGCAGCGACCTTACACAGGGTAATGAGCAGTTCTTC

size: -
J: TRBJ2-4
V: TRBV28
D: -
CDR3: CASSLGIGVLNIQYF
DNA: TGTGCCAGCAGTTTAGGTATAGGGGTGTTGAACATTCAGTACTTC

size: many
J: TRBJ2-7
V: TRBV2
D: -
CDR3: CASRQTATNSYEQYF
DNA: TGTGCCAGCAGACAGACAGCCACAAACTCCTACGAGCAGTACTTC

size: -
J: TRBJ2-7
V: TRBV29-1
D: -
CDR3: CSVGGGISYEQYF
DNA: TGCAGCGTGGGGGGGGGCATATCCTACGAGCAGTACTTC

size: many
J: TRBJ2-2
V: TRBV12-3/TRBV12-4
D: TRBD1
CDR3: CASSLRGTGNTGELFF
DNA: TGTGCCAGCAGTTTAAGGGGGACAGGGAACACCGGGGAGCTGTTTTTT

size: few
J: TRBJ2-5
V: TRBV4-1
D: -
CDR3: CASSGQQETQYF
DNA: TGCGCCAGCAGCGGACAGCAAGAGACCCAGTACTTC

size: -
J: TRBJ2-3
V: TRBV29-1
D: TRBD2
CDR3: CSPELAGLSDTQYF
DNA: TGCAGCCCCGAACTAGCGGGATTGTCAGATACGCAGTATTTT

size: many
J: TRBJ2-7
V: TRBV2
D: -
CDR3: CASSDSRSPYEQYF
DNA: TGTGCCAGCAGTGATTCTAGATCGCCCTACGAGCAGTACTTC

size: many
J: TRBJ1-2
V: TRBV30
D: -
CDR3: CAWKSSGHYGYTF
DNA: TGTGCCTGGAAGTCTTCGGGACACTATGGCTACACCTTC

size: many
J: TRBJ2-7
V: TRBV28
D: TRBD2
CDR3: CASSPPTSGAYEQYF
DNA: TGTGCCAGCAGTCCACCGACTAGCGGAGCCTACGAGCAGTACTTC

size: few
J: TRBJ2-3
V: TRBV7-9
D: -
CDR3: CASSSRHRQTTSTDTQYF
DNA: TGTGCCAGCAGCTCCCGGCATCGACAAACAACTAGCACAGATACGCAGTATTTT

size: -
J: TRBJ1-1
V: TRBV20-1
D: TRBD1
CDR3: CSARPSGTGGTEAFF
DNA: TGCAGTGCTAGACCTTCCGGGACAGGAGGAACTGAAGCTTTCTTT

size: -
J: TRBJ2-1
V: TRBV28
D: -
CDR3: CASSFPTRGNEQFF
DNA: TGTGCCAGCAGTTTTCCAACCAGGGGTAATGAGCAGTTCTTC

size: once
J: TRBJ2-1
V: TRBV6-9
D: -
CDR3: CASSYSFGGNNEQFF
DNA: TGTGCCAGCAGTTACTCATTCGGGGGAAACAATGAGCAGTTCTTC

size: -
J: TRBJ1-5
V: TRBV20-1
D: -
CDR3: CSALQESNQPQHF
DNA: TGCAGTGCGTTACAGGAGAGCAATCAGCCCCAGCATTTT

size: many
J: TRBJ1-1
V: TRBV28
D: -
CDR3: CASGGDGNTEAFF
DNA: TGTGCCAGCGGAGGGGATGGAAACACTGAAGCTTTCTTT

size: many
J: TRBJ1-4
V: TRBV4-1
D: TRBD1
CDR3: CASSRLRGLGEKLFF
DNA: TGCGCCAGCAGCCGCCTCAGGGGGCTGGGTGAAAAACTGTTTTTT